This T cell receptor (beta chain) was captured by sequencing in a study of cytomegalovirus exposure and HLA in healthy donors. The germline V gene has CDR1 SGHRS and CDR2 YFSETQ. The J segment lost 8 bases and the V segment lost 4 bases, leaving 4 bases of the junction unmatched. The CDR3 consists of 12 residues. Whole-study results and caveats: Earlier analysis yielded a pattern in which most TCR beta V segments were productive about 90% or about 30% of the time. Highly shared sequence variants in one cluster were likely a sequencing artifact. There were several of the most significant clusters that appeared linked to common viral pathogens in a later analysis.

The study ran its PCR with 60 Vbeta and 13 Jbeta primers. Data came from immunoSEQ multiplex PCR; TCRdb stores just in-frame clones and leaves some out. Here the sample spans about 160,000 clones, less than 85% being singletons. This clone was observed a single time. Its antigen is not identified. This TCR was sampled from a male donor in good health and CMV-seronegative. This chain joins TRBV5-1 and TRBJ1-2; 8 positions agree with TRBD1. Material for sequencing was PBMCs. The CDR3, as DNA: TGCGCCAGCAGCACGGACAGGGACGGCTACACCTTC. Its protein product is CASSTDRDGYTF.